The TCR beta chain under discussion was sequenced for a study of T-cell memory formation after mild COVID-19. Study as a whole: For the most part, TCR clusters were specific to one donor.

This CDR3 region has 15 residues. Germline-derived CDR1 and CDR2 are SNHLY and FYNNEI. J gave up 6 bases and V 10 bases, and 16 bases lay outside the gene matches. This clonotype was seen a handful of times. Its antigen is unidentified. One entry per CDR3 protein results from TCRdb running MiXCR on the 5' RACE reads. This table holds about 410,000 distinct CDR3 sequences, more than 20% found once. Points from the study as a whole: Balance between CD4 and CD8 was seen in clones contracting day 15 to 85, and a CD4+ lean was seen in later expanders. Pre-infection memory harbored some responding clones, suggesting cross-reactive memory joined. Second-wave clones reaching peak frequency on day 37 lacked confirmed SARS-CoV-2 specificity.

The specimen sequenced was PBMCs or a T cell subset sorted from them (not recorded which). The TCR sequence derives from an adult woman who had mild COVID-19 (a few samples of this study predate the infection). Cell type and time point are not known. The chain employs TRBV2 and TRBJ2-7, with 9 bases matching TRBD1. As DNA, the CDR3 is TGTGCCACTCAACCCCCGGGGACAGGGAGGGGCGAGCAGTACTTC. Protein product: CATQPPGTGRGEQYF.